One sample yielded the 21 T cell receptor beta chains listed below, sequenced in a study of human T cells and chemical hapten exposure. The time point: pre-sensitization, week 0. Indicated treatment: therapeutic diphenylcyclopropenone sensitization with weekly scalp DPC. TCRdb reprocessed the RACE reads via MiXCR and lists one record per CDR3 protein. Of 100,000 to 150,000 distinct CDR3 sequences in the sample, less than 15% are singletons; the top ten hold around 2.7%. Here the sequenced sample was whole blood, taken in connection with sensitization to the hapten diphenylcyclopropenone (DPC). The receptors were sampled from a woman younger than 35 with alopecia areata. Some clones in this sample may be carry-over from other donors' samples.

Details on this clonotype: A read error may explain this, as a much larger clone is one base away. V gene TRBV11-2 combines with J gene TRBJ2-3; TRBD2 might be the D (5 bases). CDR1 is SGHAT, CDR2 FQNNGV, per germline. The CDR3 loop spans 16 amino acids. This CDR3 reads CVSSSQLDPSTDTQYF. CDR3 nucleotides: TGTGTCAGCAGCTCCCAACTAGATCCTAGCACAGATACGCAGTATTTT.

This chain connects TRBV29-1 to TRBJ2-5, with unresolved D. The CDR3 is 11 amino acids. V lost 2 bases, J lost 5 bases, and 6 bases lay in between. Germline V gene lookup returns CDR1 SQVTM and CDR2 ANQGSEA. The CDR3 spells CSVERLETQYF. The CDR3 bases are TGCAGCGTTGAACGTCTGGAGACCCAGTACTTC.

This clonotype occurred a few times. This chain uses TRBV9 with TRBJ2-1, with D unresolved. Germline loops: CDR1 SGDLS, CDR2 YYNGEE. CDR3 length equals 13 residues. Deletions cut 4 bases from V and 10 bases from J, with 15 bases between. In DNA, the CDR3 is TGTGCCAGCAGCCCCACCGAGATATCGGAGCAGTTCTTC. It translates to CASSPTEISEQFF.

The V and J genes are TRBV12-3 or TRBV12-4 and TRBJ2-7, with D perhaps being TRBD1 or TRBD2 (6 bases each). The CDR3 totals 16 residues. The V end was cut by 0 bases, the J end by 4 bases, with 16 bases between. CDR3 loop: CASSLAGGVRGYEQYF. The CDR3, as DNA: TGTGCCAGCAGTTTAGCCGGGGGCGTCAGGGGATACGAGCAGTACTTC.

The V gene is TRBV7-9, the J gene TRBJ2-1; 10 positions agree with TRBD2. The CDR3 is 19 amino acids. Trimming cost V 2 bases and J 4 bases; bases outside gene matches: 14. Germline CDR1 is SEHNR and CDR2 is FQNEAQ (reference sequence). CDR3: CASSLFSGGPSTKYNEQFF. CDR3 coding DNA: TGTGCCAGCAGCTTATTTAGCGGGGGGCCATCAACCAAGTACAATGAGCAGTTCTTC.

The chain carries TRBV18 and TRBJ1-6; 7 bases are a match to TRBD1. This CDR3 has 16 amino acids. Trimming took 8 bases from V and 0 from J; bases not matched to a gene: 7. CDR1 and CDR2 from the germline V gene are KGHSH and LQKENI. The CDR3 reads CASTDRDYSYNSPLHF. CDR3 bases: TGTGCCAGCACCGACAGGGACTACTCCTATAATTCACCCCTCCACTTT. The variable domain in full, completed from reference TRBV18 and TRBJ1-6, reads NAGVMQNPRHLVRRRGQEARLRCSPMKGHSHVYWYRQLPEEGLKFMVYLQKENIIDESGMPKERFSAEFPKEGPSILRIQQVVRGDSAAYFCASTDRDYSYNSPLHFGNGTRLTVT.

The chain recombines TRBV12-3 or TRBV12-4 with TRBJ1-2, with D uncertain. This CDR3 comprises 11 residues. V was cut by 7 bases and J by 3 bases, with 6 bases left in between. The CDR3 nucleotides are TGTGCCAGCACAAAAGACTATGGCTACACCTTC. Protein sequence: CASTKDYGYTF.

This clonotype was found many times. The V and J genes are TRBV28 and TRBJ2-7, with 8 bases identical to TRBD2. The CDR3 runs 15 residues. V dropped 3 bases and J dropped 4; count of bases not matched to a gene: 8. Germline V gives CDR1 MDHEN, CDR2 SYDVKM. Here the CDR3 reads CASSFRGGTMYEQYF. As DNA, the CDR3 is TGTGCCAGCAGTTTCCGCGGGGGGACAATGTACGAGCAGTACTTC. Using reference TRBV28 and TRBJ2-7 for the parts outside the CDR3, the full variable domain is DVKVTQSSRYLVKRTGEKVFLECVQDMDHENMFWYRQDPGLGLRLIYFSYDVKMKEKGDIPEGYSVSREKKERFSLILESASTNQTSMYLCASSFRGGTMYEQYFGPGTRLTVT.

The chain is built from TRBV6-1 and TRBJ2-3, with D uncertain. Germline assignment: CDR1 MNHNS and CDR2 SASEGT. V dropped 0 bases and J dropped 2 bases, with 12 bases sitting between them. This CDR3 is built from 16 residues. CDR3 region: CASSEATKSVTDTQYF. The CDR3 DNA follows: TGTGCCAGCAGTGAAGCGACGAAGTCTGTCACAGATACGCAGTATTTT.

This clonotype was seen a handful of times. The chain is built from TRBV29-1 and TRBJ1-1, with a tentative D call TRBD1 (5 bases). Per germline, CDR1 SQVTM and CDR2 ANQGSEA. V was cut by 3 bases and J by 4 bases, with 18 bases left in between. The CDR3 loop spans 15 amino acids. The CDR3 nucleotides read TGCAGCGTTGAGTGGGGGAAGGGCGGAAGCACTGAAGCTTTCTTT. Translating gives CSVEWGKGGSTEAFF.

At least ten counts were recorded for this clonotype. Here the CDR3 reads CASSPPVGYTEAFF. The CDR3, as DNA: TGTGCCAGCTCACCACCAGTAGGTTACACTGAAGCTTTCTTT. The V call is TRBV18, the J call TRBJ1-1; D is undetermined. CDR1 KGHSH and CDR2 LQKENI come from the germline V gene. The CDR3 totals 14 residues. V lost 0 bases and J lost 3, with 8 bases in between.

This clonotype was observed a few times. V is TRBV30 and J is TRBJ2-1; the D is unclear. Per germline, CDR1 GTSNPN and CDR2 SVGIG (reference sequence). The CDR3 is 13 amino acids. Trimming pared 0 bases from V and 5 bases from J, leaving 8 bases between. This chain's CDR3 is CAWSVRADNEQFF. The CDR3 bases are TGTGCCTGGAGTGTACGGGCCGACAATGAGCAGTTCTTC.

V usage is TRBV10-3 and J usage is TRBJ1-5; TRBD1 matches at 7 bases. Looked up from germline, CDR1 is ENHRY and CDR2 is SYGVKD. V shed 0 bases and J 5 bases; nucleotides not matched to a gene: 7. The CDR3 totals 16 residues. The CDR3 protein is CAISESMRGPDQPQHF. The CDR3 nucleotides read TGTGCCATCAGTGAGTCCATGAGGGGGCCTGATCAGCCCCAGCATTTT.

The gene calls are TRBV5-8 and TRBJ2-5; TRBD1 matches at 7 bases. Unmatched junction bases numbered 9, after V lost 2 bases and J lost 2 bases. Germline lookup yields CDR1 SGHTS and CDR2 YDEGEE. The CDR3 length is 16 residues. The CDR3 region is CASSFTGARTQETQYF. The CDR3 region has the DNA TGTGCCAGCAGCTTCACAGGGGCGAGAACACAAGAGACCCAGTACTTC.

The CDR3 is CASSPIGGIRSTEAFF. The CDR3 DNA reads as TGTGCCAGCAGCCCAATAGGGGGAATACGCTCCACTGAAGCTTTCTTT. The V and J genes are TRBV7-8 and TRBJ1-1; D might be TRBD1 (6 bases). The CDR3 runs to 16 residues. The V end lost 5 bases, the J end lost 4 bases, and 20 bases lay between the germline ends. The germline V gene has CDR1 SGHVS and CDR2 FQNEAQ.

This clonotype was found a few times. This chain uses TRBV6-2 or TRBV6-3 with TRBJ2-2; 8 positions agree with TRBD2. CDR1 MNHEY and CDR2 SVGEGT come from the germline V gene. This CDR3 is built from 17 residues. V was pared by 6 bases and J by 5 bases, with 14 bases of the junction left unmatched. The chain's CDR3 is CASRPPELSGATGELFF. The CDR3 DNA is TGTGCCAGCAGACCCCCCGAGCTTAGCGGGGCAACCGGGGAGCTGTTTTTT.

This rearrangement joins TRBV5-1 to TRBJ1-1; perhaps TRBD1 as D (6 bases). CDR3 size: 14 residues. Germline CDR1 and CDR2: SGHRS and YFSETQ. Trimming removed 4 bases at V and 1 base at J, with 11 bases between. The CDR3 nucleotides are TGCGCCAGCAGCGCGGTGACAGGGAACACTGAAGCTTTCTTT. It translates to CASSAVTGNTEAFF.

This rearrangement joins TRBV9 to TRBJ2-1; 8 bases align to TRBD1. After removal of 4 bases from V and 3 bases from J, the junction contained 9 bases not matched to a gene. This CDR3 is built from 16 residues. Per the germline V gene, CDR1 is SGDLS and CDR2 is YYNGEE. In nucleotides, the CDR3 is TGTGCCAGCAGCCCCCCGACAGGGGTGAACTACAATGAGCAGTTCTTC. Translation gives CASSPPTGVNYNEQFF.

This clonotype has a count of ten or more. This sequence joins TRBV4-1 and TRBJ2-3, with no clear D. Per the germline V gene, CDR1 is MGHRA and CDR2 is YSYEKL. Between the trimmed V and J ends, which lost 0 bases and 2 bases, there was a span of 6 bases. The CDR3 runs to 14 residues. In DNA form, the CDR3 reads TGCGCCAGCAGCCAAGATACTAACACAGATACGCAGTATTTT. It is translated as CASSQDTNTDTQYF.

This clonotype was detected many times. The chain couples TRBV4-2 to TRBJ2-3, with 11 positions matching TRBD2. The CDR3 runs 20 residues. Germline V gives CDR1 LGHNA, CDR2 YNFKEQ. With 0 bases clipped from V and 1 base from J, the junction kept 12 bases outside the gene matches. The CDR3 DNA follows: TGTGCCAGCAGCCAAGAAGGACCTAGCGGGGGGAGGGTTGGCACAGATACGCAGTATTTT. Amino acid sequence: CASSQEGPSGGRVGTDTQYF.

The V call is TRBV4-3, the J call TRBJ1-1, with 9 bases lining up with TRBD1. Germline assignment: CDR1 LGHNA and CDR2 YSLEER. The CDR3 totals 18 residues. V shed 1 base, J shed 1 base, and the junction held 10 bases outside the gene matches. This chain's CDR3 is CASSQGLVTGGGNTEAFF. CDR3 coding DNA: TGCGCCAGCAGCCAAGGTCTAGTGACAGGGGGAGGGAACACTGAAGCTTTCTTT.